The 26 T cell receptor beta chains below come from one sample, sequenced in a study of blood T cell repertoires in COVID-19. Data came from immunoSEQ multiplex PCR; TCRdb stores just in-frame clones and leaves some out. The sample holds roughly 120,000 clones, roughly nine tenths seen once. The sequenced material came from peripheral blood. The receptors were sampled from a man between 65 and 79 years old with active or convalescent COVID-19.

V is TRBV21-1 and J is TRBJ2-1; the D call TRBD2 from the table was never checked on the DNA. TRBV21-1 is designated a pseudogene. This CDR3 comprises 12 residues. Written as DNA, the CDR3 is TGTGCCAGCAGCAACCGTCACAATGAGCAGTTCTTC. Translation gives CASSNRHNEQFF.

As DNA, the CDR3 is TGTGCCAGCAGTCCCGGACTAGCGTCCTACAATGAGCAGTTCTTC. It specifies CASSPGLASYNEQFF. The rearrangement uses TRBV5-8 and TRBJ2-1; 9 nucleotides match TRBD2. The CDR3 contains 15 residues. V lost 5 bases to trimming and J lost 1 base; unmatched junction nucleotides: 4. Germline V gene sequence: CDR1 SGHTS, CDR2 YDEGEE.

The CDR3 is CAISRLGLAGPRDEQYF. The DNA for the CDR3 is TGTGCCATCAGTCGCCTGGGACTAGCGGGGCCCCGGGACGAGCAGTACTTC. V and J are TRBV10-3 and TRBJ2-7, with 13 positions matching TRBD2. The trim removed 5 bases at V and 5 bases at J, leaving 12 bases unmatched. The CDR3 covers 17 residues. In germline, CDR1 is ENHRY, CDR2 SYGVKD.

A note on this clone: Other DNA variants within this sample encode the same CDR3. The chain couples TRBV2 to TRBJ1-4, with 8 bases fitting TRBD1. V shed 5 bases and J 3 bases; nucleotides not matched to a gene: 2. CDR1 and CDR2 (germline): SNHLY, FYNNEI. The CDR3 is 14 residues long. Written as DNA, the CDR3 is TGTGCCAGCAGTCTACAGGGGGCTAATGAAAAACTGTTTTTT. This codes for CASSLQGANEKLFF.

The CDR3 nucleotides are TGTGCCAGCAGCGTAGTAACCGGGGAAGCTTTCTTT. Translation: CASSVVTGEAFF. This chain uses TRBV9 with TRBJ1-1; D uncertain. There are 12 residues in the CDR3. Trimming shortened V by 0 bases and J by 8 bases, and 8 bases separated the two germline ends. The germline V gene encodes CDR1 SGDLS and CDR2 YYNGEE. Complete variable domain (other parts from reference TRBV9 and TRBJ1-1): DSGVTQTPKHLITATGQRVTLRCSPRSGDLSVYWYQQSLDQGLQFLIQYYNGEERAKGNILERFSAQQFPDLHSELNLSSLELGDSALYFCASSVVTGEAFFGQGTRLTVV.

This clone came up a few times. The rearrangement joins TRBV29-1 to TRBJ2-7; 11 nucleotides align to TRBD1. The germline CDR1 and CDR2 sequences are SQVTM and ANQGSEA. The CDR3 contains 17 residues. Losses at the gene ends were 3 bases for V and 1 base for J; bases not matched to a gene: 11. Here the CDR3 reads CSVEISLGTGGSYEQYF. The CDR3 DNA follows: TGCAGCGTTGAGATATCCCTGGGGACAGGGGGATCCTACGAGCAGTACTTC.

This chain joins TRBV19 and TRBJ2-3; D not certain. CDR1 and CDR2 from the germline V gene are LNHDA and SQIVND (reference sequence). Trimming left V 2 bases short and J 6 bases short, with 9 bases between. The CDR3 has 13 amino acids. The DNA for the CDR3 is TGTGCCAGTAGTATACGTCCTCGGGATACGCAGTATTTT. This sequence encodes CASSIRPRDTQYF.

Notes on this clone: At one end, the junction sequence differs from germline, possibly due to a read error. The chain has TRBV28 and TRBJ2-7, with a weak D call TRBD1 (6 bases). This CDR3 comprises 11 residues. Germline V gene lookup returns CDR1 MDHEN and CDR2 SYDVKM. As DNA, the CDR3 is TGTGCCAGCAGTTTTCGGACAGCGTGGGTTTTC. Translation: CASSFRTAWVF. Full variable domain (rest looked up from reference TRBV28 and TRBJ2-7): DVKVTQSSRYLVKRTGEKVFLECVQDMDHENMFWYRQDPGLGLRLIYFSYDVKMKEKGDIPEGYSVSREKKERFSLILESASTNQTSMYLCASSFRTAWVFGPGTRLTVT.

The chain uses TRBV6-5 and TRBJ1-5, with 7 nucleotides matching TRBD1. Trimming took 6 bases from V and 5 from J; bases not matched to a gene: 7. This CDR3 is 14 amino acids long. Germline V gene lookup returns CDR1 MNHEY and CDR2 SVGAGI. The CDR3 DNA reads TGTGCCAGCAGCCCAGGGACAGCCTATCAGCCCCAGCATTTT. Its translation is CASSPGTAYQPQHF.

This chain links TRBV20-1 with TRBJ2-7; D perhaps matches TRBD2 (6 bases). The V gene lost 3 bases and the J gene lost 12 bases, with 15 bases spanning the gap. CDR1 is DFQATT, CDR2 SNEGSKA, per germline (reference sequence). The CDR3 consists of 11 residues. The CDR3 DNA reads TGCAGTGCTAGTGATGTCCGGGGGAGGTACTTC. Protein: CSASDVRGRYF.

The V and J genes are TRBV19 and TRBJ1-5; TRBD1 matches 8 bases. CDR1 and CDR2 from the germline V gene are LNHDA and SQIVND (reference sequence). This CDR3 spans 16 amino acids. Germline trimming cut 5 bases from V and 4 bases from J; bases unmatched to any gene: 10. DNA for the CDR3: TGTGCCAGTAGTTCCCGGACAGGGAGTGGAAATCAGCCCCAGCATTTT. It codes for CASSSRTGSGNQPQHF.

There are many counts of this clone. The CDR3 DNA reads TGTGCCATCAGTGAAAGCGGCCACAATGAGCAGTTCTTC. This encodes CAISESGHNEQFF. The rearrangement joins TRBV10-3 to TRBJ2-1; D possibly corresponds to TRBD2 (5 bases). This CDR3 spans 13 amino acids. The germline CDR1 and CDR2 sequences are ENHRY and SYGVKD. V was shortened by 3 bases and J by 5 bases, with 8 bases between the two germline ends.

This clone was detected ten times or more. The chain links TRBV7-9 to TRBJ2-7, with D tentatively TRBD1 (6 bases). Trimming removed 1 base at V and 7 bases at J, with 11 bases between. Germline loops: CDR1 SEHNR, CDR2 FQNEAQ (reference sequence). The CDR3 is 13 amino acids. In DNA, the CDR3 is TGTGCCAGCAGCTTAGACAGGGCCGAAGAGCAGTACTTC. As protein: CASSLDRAEEQYF. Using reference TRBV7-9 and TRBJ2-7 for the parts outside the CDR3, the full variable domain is DTGVSQNPRHKITKRGQNVTFRCDPISEHNRLYWYRQTLGQGPEFLTYFQNEAQLEKSRLLSDRFSAERPKGSFSTLEIQRTEQGDSAMYLCASSLDRAEEQYFGPGTRLTVT.

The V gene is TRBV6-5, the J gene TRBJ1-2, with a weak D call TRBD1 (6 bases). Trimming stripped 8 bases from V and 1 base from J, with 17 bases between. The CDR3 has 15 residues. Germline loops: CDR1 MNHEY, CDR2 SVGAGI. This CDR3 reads CASAITRGGNYGYTF. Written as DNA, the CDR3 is TGTGCCAGCGCTATTACAAGGGGGGGTAACTATGGCTACACCTTC.

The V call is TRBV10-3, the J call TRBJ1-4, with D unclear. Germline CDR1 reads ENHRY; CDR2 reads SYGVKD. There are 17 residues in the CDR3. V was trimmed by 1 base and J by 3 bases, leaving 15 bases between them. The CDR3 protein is CAISEYLLKDSNEKLFF. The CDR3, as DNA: TGTGCCATCAGTGAGTACCTCTTGAAGGACTCTAATGAAAAACTGTTTTTT.

The CDR3 DNA reads TGTGCCACCAGTGATTTCGGGACTAGCGGGAACACCGGGGAGCTGTTTTTT. It translates to CATSDFGTSGNTGELFF. The rearrangement uses TRBV24-1 and TRBJ2-2, with TRBD2 identical over 11 bases. Unmatched junction bases numbered 1, after V lost 1 base and J lost 1 base. The CDR3 contains 17 residues. CDR1 and CDR2 from the germline V gene are KGHDR and SFDVKD.

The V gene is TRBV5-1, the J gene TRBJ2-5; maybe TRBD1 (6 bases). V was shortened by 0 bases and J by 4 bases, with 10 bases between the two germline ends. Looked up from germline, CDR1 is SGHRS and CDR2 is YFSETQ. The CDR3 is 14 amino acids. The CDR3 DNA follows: TGCGCCAGCAGCTTGGTAGGGGGACGAGAGACCCAGTACTTC. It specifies CASSLVGGRETQYF.

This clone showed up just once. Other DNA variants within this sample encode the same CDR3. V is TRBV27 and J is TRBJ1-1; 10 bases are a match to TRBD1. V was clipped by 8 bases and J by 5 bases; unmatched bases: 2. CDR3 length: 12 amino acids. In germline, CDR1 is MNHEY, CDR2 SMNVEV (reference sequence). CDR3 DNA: TGTGCCAGCCGGACAGGGGGGACTGAAGCTTTCTTT. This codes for CASRTGGTEAFF.

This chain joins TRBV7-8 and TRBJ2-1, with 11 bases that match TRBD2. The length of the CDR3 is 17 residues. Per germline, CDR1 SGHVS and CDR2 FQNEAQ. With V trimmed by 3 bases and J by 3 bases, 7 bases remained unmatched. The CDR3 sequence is CASSFAPGLAVYNEQFF. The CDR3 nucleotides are TGTGCCAGCAGCTTTGCTCCGGGACTAGCGGTCTACAATGAGCAGTTCTTC. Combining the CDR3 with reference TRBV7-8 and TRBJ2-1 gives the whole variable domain GAGVSQSPRYKVAKRGQDVALRCDPISGHVSLFWYQQALGQGPEFLTYFQNEAQLDKSGLPSDRFFAERPEGSVSTLKIQRTQQEDSAVYLCASSFAPGLAVYNEQFFGPGTRLTVL.

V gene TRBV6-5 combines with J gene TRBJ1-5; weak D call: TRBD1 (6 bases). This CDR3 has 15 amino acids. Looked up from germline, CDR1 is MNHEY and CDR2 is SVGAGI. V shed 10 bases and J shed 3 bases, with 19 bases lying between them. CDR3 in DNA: TGTGCCACCCTCGGGGGGGCCGCTTACAATCAGCCCCAGCATTTT. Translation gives CATLGGAAYNQPQHF.

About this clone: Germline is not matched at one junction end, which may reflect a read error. The DNA of the CDR3 is TGTGCTAGCAGCTCGGGACTAGCGGGAGGAGAGACCCAGTACTTC. Translating gives CASSSGLAGGETQYF. The chain uses TRBV7-7 and TRBJ2-5; 15 bases match TRBD2. The CDR3 totals 15 residues. Per the germline V gene, CDR1 is SSHAT and CDR2 is FNYEAQ (reference sequence).

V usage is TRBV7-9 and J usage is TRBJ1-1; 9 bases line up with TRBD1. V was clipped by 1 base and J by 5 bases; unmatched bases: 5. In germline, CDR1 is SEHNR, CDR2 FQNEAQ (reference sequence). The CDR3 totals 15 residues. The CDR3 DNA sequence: TGTGCCAGCAGCTTAGGGGACAGGGACCAAACTGAAGCTTTCTTT. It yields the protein CASSLGDRDQTEAFF.

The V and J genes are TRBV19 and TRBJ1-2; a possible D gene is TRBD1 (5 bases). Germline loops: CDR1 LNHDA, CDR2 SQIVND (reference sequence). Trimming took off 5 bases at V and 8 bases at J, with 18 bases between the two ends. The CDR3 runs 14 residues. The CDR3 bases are TGTGCCAGTAGTCAAGGACATACCGTGGGGGGCTACACCTTC. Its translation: CASSQGHTVGGYTF.

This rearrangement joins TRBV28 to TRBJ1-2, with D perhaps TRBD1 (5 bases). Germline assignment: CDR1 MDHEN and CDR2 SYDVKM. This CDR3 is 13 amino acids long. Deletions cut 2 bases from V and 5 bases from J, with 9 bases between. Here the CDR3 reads CASSLAGEYGYTF. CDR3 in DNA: TGTGCCAGCAGTTTAGCGGGGGAGTATGGCTACACCTTC.

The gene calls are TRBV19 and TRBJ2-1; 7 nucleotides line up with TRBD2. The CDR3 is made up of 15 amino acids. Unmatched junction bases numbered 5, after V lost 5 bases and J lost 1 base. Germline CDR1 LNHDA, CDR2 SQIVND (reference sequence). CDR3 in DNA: TGTGCCAGTAGTCCCCTAGCGGCATCCTACAATGAGCAGTTCTTC. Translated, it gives CASSPLAASYNEQFF.

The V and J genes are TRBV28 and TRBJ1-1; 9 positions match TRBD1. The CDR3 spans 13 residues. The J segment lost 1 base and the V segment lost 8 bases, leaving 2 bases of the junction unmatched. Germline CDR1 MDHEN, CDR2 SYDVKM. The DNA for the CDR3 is TGTGCCAGCTCGGGACAGGGGAACACTGAAGCTTTCTTT. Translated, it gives CASSGQGNTEAFF. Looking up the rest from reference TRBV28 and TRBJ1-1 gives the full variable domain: DVKVTQSSRYLVKRTGEKVFLECVQDMDHENMFWYRQDPGLGLRLIYFSYDVKMKEKGDIPEGYSVSREKKERFSLILESASTNQTSMYLCASSGQGNTEAFFGQGTRLTVV.